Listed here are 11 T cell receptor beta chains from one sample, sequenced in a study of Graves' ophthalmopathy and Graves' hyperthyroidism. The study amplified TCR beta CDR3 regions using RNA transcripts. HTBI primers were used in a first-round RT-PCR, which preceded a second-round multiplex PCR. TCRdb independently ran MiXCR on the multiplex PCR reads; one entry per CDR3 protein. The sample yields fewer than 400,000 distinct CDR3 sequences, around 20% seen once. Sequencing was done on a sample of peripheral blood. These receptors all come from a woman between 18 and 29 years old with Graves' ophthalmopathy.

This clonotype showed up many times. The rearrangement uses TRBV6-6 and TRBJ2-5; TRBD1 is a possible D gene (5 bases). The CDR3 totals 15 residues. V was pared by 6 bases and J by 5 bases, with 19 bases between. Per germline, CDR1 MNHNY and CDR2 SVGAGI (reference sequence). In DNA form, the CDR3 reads TGTGCCAGCAGCCAAACACCTGTAAAGGGGGAGACCCAGTACTTC. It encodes CASSQTPVKGETQYF.

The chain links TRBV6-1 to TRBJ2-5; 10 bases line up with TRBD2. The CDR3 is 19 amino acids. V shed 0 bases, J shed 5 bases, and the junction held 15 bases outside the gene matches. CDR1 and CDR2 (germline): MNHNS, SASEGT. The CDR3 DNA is TGTGCCAGCAGTGAAGCTGGCGGTGCAGCGGGAGGGCCGAGGGAGACCCAGTACTTC. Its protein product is CASSEAGGAAGGPRETQYF.

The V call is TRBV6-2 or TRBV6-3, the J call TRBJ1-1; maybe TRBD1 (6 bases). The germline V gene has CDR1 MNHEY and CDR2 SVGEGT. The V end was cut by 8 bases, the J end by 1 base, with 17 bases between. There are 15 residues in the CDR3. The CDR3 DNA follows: TGTGCCAGCCGTCCCCCCGGGACAACGAACACTGAAGCTTTCTTT. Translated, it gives CASRPPGTTNTEAFF.

CDR3 nucleotides: TGTGCCAGCGCTCCTAGGGACAGGGATTCACCCCTCCACTTT. Its protein product is CASAPRDRDSPLHF. The V gene is TRBV12-3 or TRBV12-4, the J gene TRBJ1-6, with 9 bases matching TRBD1. Trimming took 8 bases from V and 8 from J; bases not matched to a gene: 7. There are 14 residues in the CDR3.

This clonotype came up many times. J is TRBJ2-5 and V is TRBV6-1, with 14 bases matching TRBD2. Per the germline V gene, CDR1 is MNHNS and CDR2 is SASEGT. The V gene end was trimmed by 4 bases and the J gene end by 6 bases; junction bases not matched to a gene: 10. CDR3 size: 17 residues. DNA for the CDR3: TGTGCCAGCAGTGGACTAGCGGGAGGGGCAGTCATAAAGACCCAGTACTTC. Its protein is CASSGLAGGAVIKTQYF.

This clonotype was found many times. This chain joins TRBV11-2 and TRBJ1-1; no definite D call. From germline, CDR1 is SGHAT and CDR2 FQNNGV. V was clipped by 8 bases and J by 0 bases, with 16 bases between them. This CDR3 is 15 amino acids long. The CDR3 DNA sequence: TGTGCCAGCGTAACCTGGGAGAAACTGAACACTGAAGCTTTCTTT. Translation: CASVTWEKLNTEAFF.

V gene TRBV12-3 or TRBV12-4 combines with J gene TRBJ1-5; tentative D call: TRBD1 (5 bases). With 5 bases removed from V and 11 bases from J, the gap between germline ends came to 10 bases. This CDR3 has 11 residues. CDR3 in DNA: TGTGCCAGCAGTAGACAGCGGGCCCAGCATTTT. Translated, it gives CASSRQRAQHF.

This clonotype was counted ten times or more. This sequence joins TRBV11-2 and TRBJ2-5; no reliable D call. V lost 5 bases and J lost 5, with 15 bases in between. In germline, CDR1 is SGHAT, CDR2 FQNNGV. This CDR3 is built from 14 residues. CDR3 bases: TGTGCCAGCAGCGCCCTAGTACAAGGGGAGACCCAGTACTTC. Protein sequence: CASSALVQGETQYF.

The CDR3 is CASSEAGSSRFYTF. CDR3 sequence (DNA): TGTGCCAGCAGTGAAGCCGGCAGCTCCCGCTTCTACACCTTC. The rearrangement joins TRBV6-1 to TRBJ1-2, with D uncertain. Trimming shortened V by 0 bases and J by 10 bases, and 15 bases separated the two germline ends. The CDR3 covers 14 residues. In germline, CDR1 is MNHNS, CDR2 SASEGT.

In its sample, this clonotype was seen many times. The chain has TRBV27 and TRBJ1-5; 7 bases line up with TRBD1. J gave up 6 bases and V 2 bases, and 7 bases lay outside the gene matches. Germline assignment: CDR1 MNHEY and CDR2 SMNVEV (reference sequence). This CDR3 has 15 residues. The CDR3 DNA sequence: TGTGCCAGCAGTTTAAGAGGGGGCCCCAGTCAGCCCCAGCATTTT. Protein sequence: CASSLRGGPSQPQHF.

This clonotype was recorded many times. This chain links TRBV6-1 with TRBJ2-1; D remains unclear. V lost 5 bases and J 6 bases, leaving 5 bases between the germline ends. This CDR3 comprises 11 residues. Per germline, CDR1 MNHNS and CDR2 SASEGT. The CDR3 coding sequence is TGTGCCAGCAGTCCCCTCAATGAGCAGTTCTTC. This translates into CASSPLNEQFF.